The rows below give T cell receptor beta chains drawn from one sample of a study of blood T cells in healthy people across ages. TCRdb reprocessed the 5' RACE reads with MiXCR, giving one entry per CDR3 protein. In the table there are roughly 680,000 distinct CDR3 sequences, 49% of which are singletons. Sample: blood. Source of these receptors: a woman aged 55-69 years in good health. CDR3s include the opening cysteine and the closing phenylalanine or tryptophan. The D gene is left open where the match is weak. Size is omitted from some rows. Given values are once, few, many or a class for expanded clones.

v_gene: TRBV3-1
d_gene: TRBD1
j_gene: TRBJ2-7
abundance: NA
CDR3nt: TGTGCCAGCAGCCAAATTTTGGGACAGGGGCGGAATGAGCAGTACTTC
CDR3aa: CASSQILGQGRNEQYF

v_gene: TRBV2
d_gene: NA
j_gene: TRBJ2-2
abundance: NA
CDR3nt: TGTGCCAGCTCAACGGGAGTTAGATCCGGGGAGCTGTTTTTT
CDR3aa: CASSTGVRSGELFF

v_gene: TRBV5-1
d_gene: TRBD1
j_gene: TRBJ2-7
abundance: NA
CDR3nt: TGCGCCAGCAGCTTCCCGGGTGGGGACAGGCCCTACGAGCAGTACTTC
CDR3aa: CASSFPGGDRPYEQYF

v_gene: TRBV7-2
d_gene: TRBD1
j_gene: TRBJ2-7
abundance: NA
CDR3nt: TGTGCCAGCAGCTTAGACTCGACAGGGAACTCCTACAATGAGCAGTACTTC
CDR3aa: CASSLDSTGNSYNEQYF

v_gene: TRBV20-1
d_gene: NA
j_gene: TRBJ2-4
abundance: NA
CDR3nt: TGCAGTGCTCCTCCCGCGGGGCGTGGGGAAAACATTCAGTACTTC
CDR3aa: CSAPPAGRGENIQYF

v_gene: TRBV5-1
d_gene: TRBD2
j_gene: TRBJ2-1
abundance: NA
CDR3nt: TGCGCCAGCAGCTTAGTGAGCGGGAGTTTCTATGAGCAGTTCTTT
CDR3aa: CASSLVSGSFYEQFF

v_gene: TRBV20-1
d_gene: NA
j_gene: TRBJ2-7
abundance: NA
CDR3nt: TGCAGTGCCGGGTACTACGAGCAGTACTTC
CDR3aa: CSAGYYEQYF

v_gene: TRBV7-3
d_gene: TRBD2
j_gene: TRBJ2-1
abundance: NA
CDR3nt: TGTGCCAGCAGCCCCCGGACTAGCGGGGCCCTCACGTACAATGAGCAGTTCTTC
CDR3aa: CASSPRTSGALTYNEQFF

v_gene: TRBV7-2
d_gene: TRBD2
j_gene: TRBJ2-1
abundance: NA
CDR3nt: TGTGCCGGCAGAGACAAGCGGGAGGCAGGCAATGAGCAGTTCTTC
CDR3aa: CAGRDKREAGNEQFF

v_gene: TRBV20-1
d_gene: NA
j_gene: TRBJ2-2
abundance: NA
CDR3nt: TGCAGTGCTAGTTATAAAGGGGACACCGAGGAGCTGTTTTTT
CDR3aa: CSASYKGDTEELFF

v_gene: TRBV10-3
d_gene: NA
j_gene: TRBJ2-7
abundance: NA
CDR3nt: TGTGCCATCAGTGGAAGGAACGGGAGCTACGAGCAGTACTTC
CDR3aa: CAISGRNGSYEQYF

v_gene: TRBV10-3
d_gene: TRBD1
j_gene: TRBJ2-7
abundance: NA
CDR3nt: TGTGCCGTCACGGAGACAGGGTTAGGCAATGAGCAGTACTTC
CDR3aa: CAVTETGLGNEQYF

v_gene: TRBV30
d_gene: NA
j_gene: TRBJ1-1
abundance: NA
CDR3nt: TGTGCCTGGAGTGTAGGCGCTGAAGCTTTCTTT
CDR3aa: CAWSVGAEAFF

v_gene: TRBV6-6
d_gene: TRBD1
j_gene: TRBJ2-7
abundance: NA
CDR3nt: TGTGCCAGCAGTTACTCGGAGGCGGGACAGGGCTACGAGCAGTACTTC
CDR3aa: CASSYSEAGQGYEQYF

v_gene: TRBV5-6
d_gene: NA
j_gene: TRBJ2-1
abundance: NA
CDR3nt: TGTGCCAGCAGCTTGCCTGGGGGCCCCTCCTACAATGAGCAGTTCTTC
CDR3aa: CASSLPGGPSYNEQFF

v_gene: TRBV7-3
d_gene: NA
j_gene: TRBJ2-6
abundance: few
CDR3nt: TGTGCCAGCAGCTCACTAGACAGGCCAGCCAACCCTGGGGCCAACGTCCTGACTTTC
CDR3aa: CASSSLDRPANPGANVLTF

v_gene: TRBV20-1
d_gene: NA
j_gene: TRBJ1-5
abundance: NA
CDR3nt: TGCAGTGCTAGGATTCCGGCTTTCGCGCCCCAGCATTTT
CDR3aa: CSARIPAFAPQHF

v_gene: TRBV25-1
d_gene: NA
j_gene: TRBJ2-5
abundance: NA
CDR3nt: TGTGCCAGCAGTGAGATCAGGGACCAAGAGACCCAGTACTTC
CDR3aa: CASSEIRDQETQYF

v_gene: TRBV7-2
d_gene: TRBD2
j_gene: TRBJ2-7
abundance: few
CDR3nt: TGTGCCAGCAGCTTAAGGACTAGCGGCTACGAGCAGTACTTC
CDR3aa: CASSLRTSGYEQYF

v_gene: TRBV5-1
d_gene: TRBD1
j_gene: TRBJ2-1
abundance: NA
CDR3nt: TGCGCCAGCAGCTACCAGGGGGCTAGCTACAATGAGCAGTTCTTC
CDR3aa: CASSYQGASYNEQFF

v_gene: TRBV6-1
d_gene: NA
j_gene: TRBJ1-5
abundance: once
CDR3nt: TGTGCCAGCACCGCCGACGGTCCTTATAGCAATCAGCCCCAGCATTTT
CDR3aa: CASTADGPYSNQPQHF

v_gene: TRBV29-1
d_gene: NA
j_gene: TRBJ2-3
abundance: NA
CDR3nt: TGCACCGTAGATGGGAAATCTAGCACAGATACGCAGTATTTT
CDR3aa: CTVDGKSSTDTQYF

v_gene: TRBV5-1
d_gene: NA
j_gene: TRBJ2-3
abundance: NA
CDR3nt: TGCGCCAGCAGCTTGGAGGCTAACACAGATACGCAGTATTTT
CDR3aa: CASSLEANTDTQYF

v_gene: TRBV20-1
d_gene: NA
j_gene: TRBJ2-5
abundance: NA
CDR3nt: TGCAGTGCTTCCAGGACACCAGGTTTGGAGACCCAGTACTTC
CDR3aa: CSASRTPGLETQYF

v_gene: TRBV10-3
d_gene: NA
j_gene: TRBJ2-7
abundance: few
CDR3nt: TGTGCCATCAGTGAACTGGGGCCGAGGGAGCAGTACTTC
CDR3aa: CAISELGPREQYF

v_gene: TRBV5-1
d_gene: TRBD1
j_gene: TRBJ1-1
abundance: NA
CDR3nt: TGCGCCAGCAGCTGGGGACAGTTGAACACTGAAGCTTTCTTT
CDR3aa: CASSWGQLNTEAFF

v_gene: TRBV7-2
d_gene: NA
j_gene: TRBJ2-5
abundance: few
CDR3nt: TGTGCCAGCAGCTTAGGAGGAGCAGGGAGTCCGGAGACCCAGTACTTC
CDR3aa: CASSLGGAGSPETQYF

v_gene: TRBV10-3
d_gene: NA
j_gene: TRBJ2-3
abundance: NA
CDR3nt: TGTGCCATCAGTGAGCCCCCCTCCGATACGCAGTATTTT
CDR3aa: CAISEPPSDTQYF

v_gene: TRBV24-1
d_gene: TRBD2
j_gene: TRBJ2-7
abundance: few
CDR3nt: TGTGCCACCAGTGAGGCCGGGACTAGCGGACCGCAGTACTTC
CDR3aa: CATSEAGTSGPQYF

v_gene: TRBV20-1
d_gene: NA
j_gene: TRBJ2-7
abundance: once
CDR3nt: TGCAGTGCTAGTTTAATCGAAGGGGACTACGAGCAGTACTTC
CDR3aa: CSASLIEGDYEQYF

v_gene: TRBV28
d_gene: NA
j_gene: TRBJ1-1
abundance: few
CDR3nt: TGTGCCAGCGGGTACACTGAAGCTTTCTTT
CDR3aa: CASGYTEAFF

v_gene: TRBV20-1
d_gene: TRBD2
j_gene: TRBJ2-1
abundance: NA
CDR3nt: TGCAGTGCTAGTACGACGACGGCAGCGGGAGCGATCGTTGAGCAGTTCTTC
CDR3aa: CSASTTTAAGAIVEQFF

v_gene: TRBV7-2
d_gene: NA
j_gene: TRBJ2-1
abundance: NA
CDR3nt: TGTGCCAGCAGCTCAGCTTCACCTCTAGAGGTGAGGGGCAATGAGCAGTTCTTC
CDR3aa: CASSSASPLEVRGNEQFF

v_gene: TRBV15
d_gene: NA
j_gene: TRBJ2-7
abundance: NA
CDR3nt: TGTGCCACCAGCAGAGGAGCGGATAGCTCCTACGAGCAGTACTTC
CDR3aa: CATSRGADSSYEQYF

v_gene: TRBV7-2
d_gene: TRBD2
j_gene: TRBJ2-1
abundance: NA
CDR3nt: TGTGCCAGCAGCTTAGGACTAGCTTCCCACAATGAGCAGTTCTTC
CDR3aa: CASSLGLASHNEQFF

v_gene: TRBV4-3
d_gene: NA
j_gene: TRBJ2-7
abundance: NA
CDR3nt: TGCGCCAGCAGCCAAGAGCGAGGGCCCCCCCACGAGCAGTACTTC
CDR3aa: CASSQERGPPHEQYF

v_gene: TRBV18
d_gene: NA
j_gene: TRBJ1-1
abundance: NA
CDR3nt: TGTGCCAGCTCAACCTGGACAGTTGGGGGGAACACTGAAGCTTTCTTT
CDR3aa: CASSTWTVGGNTEAFF

v_gene: TRBV7-8
d_gene: TRBD2
j_gene: TRBJ2-1
abundance: NA
CDR3nt: TGTGCCAGCAGGTTCCAACCGGGACTAACGGTTTCTGAGCAGTTCTTC
CDR3aa: CASRFQPGLTVSEQFF

v_gene: TRBV10-3
d_gene: TRBD1
j_gene: TRBJ1-1
abundance: NA
CDR3nt: TGTGCCACAACAGGGGCAGAGTACACTGAAGCTTTCTTT
CDR3aa: CATTGAEYTEAFF

v_gene: TRBV20-1
d_gene: TRBD2
j_gene: TRBJ2-7
abundance: NA
CDR3nt: TGCAGTGCTAGTCCTAGCGGGAGGGCCCACGAGCAGTACTTC
CDR3aa: CSASPSGRAHEQYF

v_gene: TRBV7-3
d_gene: NA
j_gene: TRBJ1-6
abundance: NA
CDR3nt: TGTGCCAGCAGCTATGGCAAGGAGGGTTCACCCCTCCACTTT
CDR3aa: CASSYGKEGSPLHF

v_gene: TRBV7-2
d_gene: NA
j_gene: TRBJ2-1
abundance: NA
CDR3nt: TGTGCCAGCAGCTTAAGACTGGGTCTAGGAAGATACAATGAGCAGTTCTTC
CDR3aa: CASSLRLGLGRYNEQFF

v_gene: TRBV3-1
d_gene: TRBD1
j_gene: TRBJ1-2
abundance: NA
CDR3nt: TGTGCCAGCAGCCAAGATCTTGGTACAGGGGAGGGATATGGCTACACCTTC
CDR3aa: CASSQDLGTGEGYGYTF

v_gene: TRBV4-3
d_gene: TRBD1
j_gene: TRBJ1-2
abundance: NA
CDR3nt: TGCGCCAGTAGTACCTACGGGGACAGGGCGGTCGATGGCTACACCTTC
CDR3aa: CASSTYGDRAVDGYTF

v_gene: TRBV7-9
d_gene: NA
j_gene: TRBJ2-7
abundance: few
CDR3nt: TGTGCCAGCAGCCCTTCTCCGGCTACCGCCGGGACGAAGACCTACGAGCAGTACTTC
CDR3aa: CASSPSPATAGTKTYEQYF

v_gene: TRBV2
d_gene: NA
j_gene: TRBJ2-7
abundance: NA
CDR3nt: TGTGCCAGCAGACTCAATCCGGGGGCGGCCTACGAGCAGTACTTC
CDR3aa: CASRLNPGAAYEQYF

v_gene: TRBV20-1
d_gene: NA
j_gene: TRBJ2-5
abundance: few
CDR3nt: TGCAGTGCCCTACGTCGCGGGCGGGGTAGCGGCCTTAGGGAGCAGTACTTC
CDR3aa: CSALRRGRGSGLREQYF

v_gene: TRBV6-2/TRBV6-3
d_gene: TRBD1
j_gene: TRBJ1-6
abundance: once
CDR3nt: TGTGCCAGCCCTCAGGGGGCAAATTCACCCCTCCACTTT
CDR3aa: CASPQGANSPLHF

v_gene: TRBV20-1
d_gene: NA
j_gene: TRBJ2-6
abundance: NA
CDR3nt: TGCAGTGCTAGAGATACCCGCCCTACAGCATCTGGGGCCAACGTCCTGACTTTC
CDR3aa: CSARDTRPTASGANVLTF

v_gene: TRBV7-2
d_gene: NA
j_gene: TRBJ2-5
abundance: NA
CDR3nt: TGTGCCAGCAGCAGACCCGGAACAATGGGGACCCAGTACTTC
CDR3aa: CASSRPGTMGTQYF

v_gene: TRBV24-1
d_gene: NA
j_gene: TRBJ2-5
abundance: few
CDR3nt: TGTGCCACCAGTGACCCGACAGGGAGGTTCCGAGAGACCCAGTACTTC
CDR3aa: CATSDPTGRFRETQYF

v_gene: TRBV7-2
d_gene: NA
j_gene: TRBJ2-5
abundance: NA
CDR3nt: TGTGCCAGCAGCCGGGGGGCGAACCAAGAGACCCAGTACTTC
CDR3aa: CASSRGANQETQYF

v_gene: TRBV7-3
d_gene: NA
j_gene: TRBJ1-5
abundance: few
CDR3nt: TGTGCCAGCAGCTTAAAGGGGGTGGCAGTTCCCCTCAATCAGCCCCAGCATTTT
CDR3aa: CASSLKGVAVPLNQPQHF

v_gene: TRBV7-9
d_gene: TRBD2
j_gene: TRBJ2-3
abundance: NA
CDR3nt: TGTGCCAGCAGCTTATTAGCACCCAGCGGGGCAGATACGCAGTATTTT
CDR3aa: CASSLLAPSGADTQYF

v_gene: TRBV7-3
d_gene: TRBD1
j_gene: TRBJ1-2
abundance: NA
CDR3nt: TGTGCCAGCAGCCCAGGACAGGGGTTAGGCTACACCTTC
CDR3aa: CASSPGQGLGYTF

v_gene: TRBV7-9
d_gene: NA
j_gene: TRBJ1-2
abundance: many
CDR3nt: TGTGCCAGCAGCTCCTGGAGCTCGAGGGCAGACTATGGCTACACCTTC
CDR3aa: CASSSWSSRADYGYTF

v_gene: TRBV29-1
d_gene: NA
j_gene: TRBJ2-3
abundance: NA
CDR3nt: TGCAGCGTTGAAGAGAGCGGCACAGATACGCAGTATTTT
CDR3aa: CSVEESGTDTQYF

v_gene: TRBV29-1
d_gene: TRBD1
j_gene: TRBJ2-3
abundance: few
CDR3nt: TGCAGCGTTGGGGGGACAGCCTCATGGTATTTT
CDR3aa: CSVGGTASWYF

v_gene: TRBV9
d_gene: NA
j_gene: TRBJ2-3
abundance: NA
CDR3nt: TGTGCCAGCAGCGTAGCTAGGTCGGTCACAGATACGCAGTATTTT
CDR3aa: CASSVARSVTDTQYF